The sequence of this TCR beta chain was determined in a study of T cell responses to AZD1222 COVID-19 vaccine. Assay used: immunoSEQ multiplex PCR; TCRdb lists only in-frame clones, some missing. This table holds fewer than 120,000 clones, over 75% found once. Trimming took 3 bases from V and 6 from J, leaving 12 bases between them. Germline V lookup: CDR1 SEHNR, CDR2 FQNEAQ (reference sequence). The CDR3 has 13 residues. This clone was observed a few times. The antigen is undetermined. The study, taken as a whole, reports: Reports indicate that nearly half of spike-specific TCRs are directed at unmutated variant regions.

The J gene is TRBJ2-7, the V gene TRBV7-9; weak D call: TRBD1 (6 bases). This clonotype was obtained from an adult in good health. The material was peripheral blood, obtained on day 0 of AZD1222 vaccination. The CDR3 DNA sequence: TGTGCCAGCAGCTTCGAGGGACATTCCGAGCAGTACTTC. Protein: CASSFEGHSEQYF.